Below are 13 T cell receptor beta chains sequenced from a single sample in a study of T cell repertoires in cytomegalovirus infection. TCRdb independently ran MiXCR on the reads; one entry per CDR3 protein. The sample shows nearly 650,000 distinct CDR3 sequences, roughly a quarter of them seen only once. Sequencing was done on a sample of CD8+ T cells from PBMCs. The receptor source for this set is a human donor in good health (CMV status not recorded). Some clones in this sample may be carry-over from other donors' samples.

Worth noting for this clonotype: Just one base apart from a much larger clone, this may be a read error. V is TRBV6-5 and J is TRBJ2-1; 14 nucleotides line up with TRBD2. Per the germline V gene, CDR1 is MNHEY and CDR2 is SVGAGI. The CDR3 spans 16 residues. Trimming removed 5 bases from V and 6 bases from J; junction bases left unmatched: 6. The CDR3 sequence is CASSMTSGGVSNEQFF. The CDR3 DNA follows: TGTGCCAGCAGTATGACTAGCGGGGGGGTCTCCAATGAGCAGTTCTTC.

The V gene is TRBV7-3, the J gene TRBJ2-2; D is possibly TRBD2 (5 bases). The V gene lost 6 bases and the J gene lost 4 bases, with 18 bases spanning the gap. There are 16 residues in the CDR3. Germline V lookup: CDR1 SGHTA, CDR2 FQGTGA. CDR3 DNA sequence: TGTGCCAGCAGAAAAGGACTGGCAAAGAGCACCGGGGAGCTGTTTTTT. It is translated as CASRKGLAKSTGELFF.

This clonotype was counted only a few times. The CDR3 DNA is TGTGCCAGCAGCTTAGATGGACGCGGGCCTGGAAACACCATATATTTT. This translates into CASSLDGRGPGNTIYF. This chain connects TRBV7-9 to TRBJ1-3; D remains unclear. The ends were cut back, 1 base at V and 2 bases at J, with 12 bases in the middle. Germline values: CDR1 SEHNR, CDR2 FQNEAQ (reference sequence). CDR3 length: 16 residues.

This sequence joins TRBV7-6 and TRBJ1-2; 10 nucleotides align to TRBD1. Looked up from germline, CDR1 is SGHVS and CDR2 is FNYEAQ. V was pared by 5 bases and J by 4 bases, with 10 bases of the junction left unmatched. The CDR3 extends over 16 amino acids. DNA of the CDR3: TGTGCCAGCAGCGGGGGGCCGGGACAGGGGTTCTATGGCTACACCTTC. Protein product: CASSGGPGQGFYGYTF.

This chain uses TRBV10-3 with TRBJ1-1; 9 bases align to TRBD1. The trim removed 7 bases at V and 4 bases at J, leaving 22 bases unmatched. Germline CDR1 ENHRY, CDR2 SYGVKD. The CDR3 has 19 amino acids. The CDR3, as DNA: TGTGCCATCACGCGATGGGACAGGGAGTCGGGAGGGGCGTCCACTGAAGCTTTCTTT. Amino acid sequence: CAITRWDRESGGASTEAFF.

This chain's CDR3 is CASSLQDEQFF. The DNA of the CDR3 is TGTGCCAGCAGCTTACAGGATGAGCAGTTCTTC. The chain employs TRBV7-9 and TRBJ2-1; D is uncertain. Germline-derived CDR1 and CDR2 are SEHNR and FQNEAQ (reference sequence). V was cut by 2 bases and J by 8 bases, with 4 bases left in between. The CDR3 length is 11 residues.

This clonotype occurred many times. The chain recombines TRBV6-2 or TRBV6-3 with TRBJ2-5; no firm D call. V gave up 0 bases and J gave up 3 bases, with 11 bases separating them. This CDR3 spans 15 amino acids. Germline V lookup: CDR1 MNHEY, CDR2 SVGEGT. CDR3: CASSYSMNREETQYF. Here the CDR3 DNA reads TGTGCCAGCAGTTACTCGATGAATAGGGAAGAGACCCAGTACTTC.

This clonotype was found a few times. V gene TRBV20-1 combines with J gene TRBJ2-1; TRBD2 agrees at 8 bases. The CDR3 spans 17 residues. Germline V gives CDR1 DFQATT, CDR2 SNEGSKA (reference sequence). With V trimmed by 0 bases and J by 8 bases, 15 bases remained unmatched. In DNA form, the CDR3 reads TGCAGTGCTAGAGATCAGTTGGGACTAGTTGCGGTCGATGAGCAGTTCTTC. Translation: CSARDQLGLVAVDEQFF.

This clonotype was observed at least ten times. This rearrangement joins TRBV7-9 to TRBJ1-2, with TRBD1 matching 8 bases. The CDR3 totals 15 residues. Germline V gives CDR1 SEHNR, CDR2 FQNEAQ (reference sequence). J was trimmed by 3 bases and V by 3 bases; bases with no gene match: 6. The CDR3 here is CASSFVGQEHYGYTF. In DNA form, the CDR3 reads TGTGCCAGCAGCTTTGTGGGACAGGAGCACTATGGCTACACCTTC.

Comment on this clonotype: With only one base between it and a far larger clone, this is likely a read error. The chain employs TRBV4-1 and TRBJ1-1, with D unresolved. Germline assignment: CDR1 MGHRA and CDR2 YSYEKL. The CDR3 has 11 amino acids. DNA for the CDR3: TGTGCCAGCAGCCATGGGGCTGAAGCTTTCTTT. Translating it yields CASSHGAEAFF.

This clonotype was seen more than once but under ten times. The chain couples TRBV2 to TRBJ2-1; 8 bases agree with TRBD1. Unmatched junction bases numbered 4, after V lost 6 bases and J lost 0 bases. This CDR3 has 15 amino acids. Looked up from germline, CDR1 is SNHLY and CDR2 is FYNNEI. CDR3 in amino acids: CASSGTGSSYNEQFF. The DNA for the CDR3 is TGTGCCAGCAGCGGGACAGGCAGCTCCTACAATGAGCAGTTCTTC.

This clonotype was counted only a few times. This chain joins TRBV25-1 and TRBJ2-1, with a weak D call TRBD1 (5 bases). The germline V and J ends were trimmed by 1 base and 3 bases, with 7 bases remaining between them. The CDR3 loop spans 14 amino acids. Germline-derived CDR1 and CDR2 are MGHDK and SYGVNS. CDR3 bases: TGTGCCAGCAGTGAATGGGGCGGCTACAATGAGCAGTTCTTC. Protein product: CASSEWGGYNEQFF.

In this sample, this clonotype turned up a few times. The V and J genes are TRBV12-3 or TRBV12-4 and TRBJ2-1, with 12 bases matching TRBD2. V was clipped by 5 bases and J by 7 bases; unmatched bases: 9. CDR3 length equals 16 residues. The CDR3 sequence: CASSIILAGGQNEQFF. The CDR3 DNA sequence: TGTGCCAGCAGTATAATCCTAGCGGGGGGGCAGAATGAGCAGTTCTTC.